This T cell receptor (beta chain) was sequenced for a study of blood T cell repertoires in COVID-19. Study overall: Italy, Spain and the United States were the sources of the convalescent and acute COVID-19 samples. T cells, B-cell-depleted T cells, or PBMCs supplied cDNA or gDNA.

As handled by the study authors: From reference gene primer amplification, estimates of nucleated cell counts were derived. Generated by immunoSEQ multiplex PCR, the TCRdb table keeps only in-frame clones and is missing some. V and J calls plus clone size are reproduced from that table; the DNA served to infer D and trimming. The sample includes more than 65,000 clones, around four fifths seen only once; the top ten take roughly 5%. From germline, CDR1 is MGHDK and CDR2 SYGVNS. The CDR3 runs 14 residues. The ends were cut back, 1 base at V and 7 bases at J, with 14 bases in the middle. The chain links TRBV25-1 to TRBJ2-7; tentative D call: TRBD2 (6 bases). Sequencing was carried out using peripheral blood. The TCR originated in a man aged 50 to 60 with active COVID-19. The CDR3 bases are TGTGCCAGCAGTGAATTTGCGGGAATGGAGGAGCAGTACTTC. Residues: CASSEFAGMEEQYF.